Ten or more counts support the clone carrying this T cell receptor (beta chain). Its antigen is still unknown. There are 14 residues in the CDR3. Between the trimmed V and J ends, which lost 2 bases and 3 bases, there was a span of 10 bases. The germline gives CDR1 KGHSH, CDR2 LQKENI. Healthy Caucasians were all of the donors. A universal primer site was added by template switching, and unique molecular identifiers were carried by the cDNA. TCRdb called the 5' RACE reads again in MiXCR, with one record for every CDR3 protein. The sample lists roughly 260,000 distinct CDR3 sequences, 6% to 8.5% occurring once. The data are from a study of identical twins. Overall study findings and caveats: Some out-of-frame alpha sequences were shared by twins, and these showed excess low generation probability. Where beta out-of-frame sequences were concerned, excess twin sharing was weaker.

These same data were also listed under a study on yellow fever vaccine responses in identical twins.

Sequences were obtained from CD8+ T cells sorted from blood. This receptor was identified in a woman between 18 and 29 years old in good health. J is TRBJ1-1 and V is TRBV18; possibly TRBD1 for D (6 bases). DNA of the CDR3: TGTGCCAGCTCACCATACAGGGCGGACACTGAAGCTTTCTTT. Translating it yields CASSPYRADTEAFF. The full variable domain, rest sourced from reference TRBV18 and TRBJ1-1, is NAGVMQNPRHLVRRRGQEARLRCSPMKGHSHVYWYRQLPEEGLKFMVYLQKENIIDESGMPKERFSAEFPKEGPSILRIQQVVRGDSAAYFCASSPYRADTEAFFGQGTRLTVV.